A single sample is the source of the 7 T cell receptor beta chains below, sequenced in a study of blood T cell repertoires in COVID-19. TCRdb keeps only in-frame clones here, not all; method: immunoSEQ multiplex PCR. The sample holds 200,000 to 300,000 clones; just under 90% are singletons and the top ten take 3.5% to 4.5%. The sequenced material came from peripheral blood. The origin of the receptors is a woman in her thirties or forties with acute or convalescent COVID-19.

The chain is built from TRBV5-1 and TRBJ1-2, with D unclear. The CDR3 is 14 residues long. Deletions cut 0 bases from V and 7 bases from J, with 13 bases between. Germline assignment: CDR1 SGHRS and CDR2 YFSETQ. The CDR3 DNA reads as TGCGCCAGCAGCTTGGACGGAGCGTCTGGTGGCTACACCTTC. As protein: CASSLDGASGGYTF.

This clone was counted once. The rearrangement uses TRBV10-3 and TRBJ2-5; D might be TRBD1 (7 bases). Deletions cut 2 bases from V and 0 bases from J, with 16 bases between. The CDR3 sequence is 17 residues long. From germline, CDR1 is ENHRY and CDR2 SYGVKD. The CDR3 is CAISEPTTGTYQETQYF. CDR3 bases: TGTGCCATCAGTGAGCCCACGACAGGGACTTACCAAGAGACCCAGTACTTC.

This clone was observed a few times. The chain links TRBV11-2 to TRBJ1-5, with D tentatively TRBD1 (5 bases). The CDR3 extends over 14 amino acids. CDR1 is SGHAT and CDR2 is FQNNGV in the germline V gene. The V end lost 3 bases, the J end lost 3 bases, and 9 bases lay between the germline ends. The CDR3 loop reads CASSLGGNNQPQHF. CDR3 nucleotide sequence: TGTGCCAGCAGCTTGGGGGGAAACAATCAGCCCCAGCATTTT. The complete variable domain, with remaining parts taken from reference TRBV11-2 and TRBJ1-5, reads EAGVAQSPRYKIIEKRQSVAFWCNPISGHATLYWYQQILGQGPKLLIQFQNNGVVDDSQLPKDRFSAERLKGVDSTLKIQPAKLEDSAVYLCASSLGGNNQPQHFGDGTRLSIL.

This clone showed up just a few times. V usage is TRBV4-1 and J usage is TRBJ1-2, with 8 bases aligning to TRBD1. Trimming took 0 bases from V and 2 from J; bases not matched to a gene: 8. The CDR3 is 17 amino acids. Germline V CDR1 and CDR2: MGHRA, YSYEKL. This CDR3 reads CASSQESAGGENYGYTF. CDR3 in DNA: TGCGCCAGCAGCCAAGAATCAGCAGGGGGCGAAAACTATGGCTACACCTTC.

V gene TRBV7-9 combines with J gene TRBJ1-2; TRBD1 matches at 9 bases. V was pared by 3 bases and J by 4 bases, with 6 bases of the junction left unmatched. The germline gives CDR1 SEHNR, CDR2 FQNEAQ (reference sequence). The length of the CDR3 is 15 residues. CDR3: CASSFTDRGGYGYTF. The CDR3 DNA is TGTGCCAGCAGCTTTACGGACAGGGGAGGCTATGGCTACACCTTC.

This chain uses TRBV7-2 with TRBJ2-1; TRBD2 is a possible D gene (5 bases). The V end was cut by 3 bases, the J end by 9 bases, with 6 bases between. The germline V gene encodes CDR1 SGHTA and CDR2 FQGNSA. The CDR3 runs 11 residues. CDR3 DNA: TGTGCCAGCAGCTTTAGCGTTGAGCAGTTCTTC. Translating it yields CASSFSVEQFF.

CDR3 DNA sequence: TGTGCCAGTAGTTCCTCCCCCGGGGGGTTAAGCAATCAGCCCCAGCATTTT. As protein: CASSSSPGGLSNQPQHF. The chain recombines TRBV19 with TRBJ1-5, with D perhaps TRBD1 (5 bases). Trimming took 5 bases from V and 1 from J, leaving 18 bases between them. This CDR3 comprises 17 residues. Germline V gene lookup returns CDR1 LNHDA and CDR2 SQIVND (reference sequence).